This TCR beta chain came from a study of CD8 T cells in Susac syndrome. The authors carried out high-throughput sequencing of TCR beta. They applied it to CD8+ and CD4+ T cells obtained from blood. CDR3 length: 15 amino acids. V lost 5 bases to trimming and J lost 6 bases, with 18 bases between them. Per germline, CDR1 SGHDT and CDR2 YYEEEE. The RNA, about 0.45 to 1 ug, was put through reverse transcription using random hexamers. Across 54 Vbeta and 13 Jbeta, immunoSEQ multiplex PCR amplified TCR beta CDR3. TCRdb itself ran the immunoSEQ multiplex PCR reads through MiXCR, one entry per CDR3 protein. This sample has 200,000 or so distinct CDR3 sequences, with 80% to 95% found just once.

The sequence derives from a human donor with multiple sclerosis. The genes are TRBV5-6 and TRBJ1-5; no definite D call. Input material: CD8+ T cells from PBMCs. The CDR3 sequence: CASSSDGERSQPQHF. CDR3 in DNA: TGTGCCAGCAGTTCGGACGGAGAGCGAAGTCAGCCCCAGCATTTT.